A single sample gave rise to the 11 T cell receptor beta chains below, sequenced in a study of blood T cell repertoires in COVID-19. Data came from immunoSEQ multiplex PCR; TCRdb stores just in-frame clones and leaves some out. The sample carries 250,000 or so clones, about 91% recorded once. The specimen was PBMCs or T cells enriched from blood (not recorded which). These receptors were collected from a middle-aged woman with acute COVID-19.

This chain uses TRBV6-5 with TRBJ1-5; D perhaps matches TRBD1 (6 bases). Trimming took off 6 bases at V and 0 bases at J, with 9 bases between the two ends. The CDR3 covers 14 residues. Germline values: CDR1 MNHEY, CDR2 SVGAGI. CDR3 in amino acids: CASRLGASNQPQHF. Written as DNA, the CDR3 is TGTGCCAGCAGGTTGGGGGCTAGCAATCAGCCCCAGCATTTT.

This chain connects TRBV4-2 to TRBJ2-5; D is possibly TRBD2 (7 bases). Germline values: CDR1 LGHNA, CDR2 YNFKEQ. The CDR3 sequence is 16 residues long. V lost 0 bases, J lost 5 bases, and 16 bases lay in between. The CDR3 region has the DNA TGTGCCAGCAGCCAAGATCCACCGGGGGGCGGGGAGACCCAGTACTTC. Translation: CASSQDPPGGGETQYF.

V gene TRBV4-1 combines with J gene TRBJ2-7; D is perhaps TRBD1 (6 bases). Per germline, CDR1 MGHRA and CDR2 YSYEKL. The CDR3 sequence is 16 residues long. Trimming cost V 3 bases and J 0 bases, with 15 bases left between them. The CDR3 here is CASSQTGTSNSYEQYF. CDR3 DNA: TGCGCCAGCAGCCAGACCGGGACAAGCAACTCCTACGAGCAGTACTTC.

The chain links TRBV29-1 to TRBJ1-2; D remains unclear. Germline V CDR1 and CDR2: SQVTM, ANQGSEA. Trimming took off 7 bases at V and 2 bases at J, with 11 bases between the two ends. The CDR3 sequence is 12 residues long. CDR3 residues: CSAAGINYGYTF. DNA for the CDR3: TGCAGCGCTGCCGGGATCAACTATGGCTACACCTTC.

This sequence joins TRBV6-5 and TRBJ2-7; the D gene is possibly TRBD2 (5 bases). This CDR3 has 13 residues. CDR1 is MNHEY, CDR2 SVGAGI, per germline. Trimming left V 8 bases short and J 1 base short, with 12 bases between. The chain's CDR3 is CASGKAGSYEQYV. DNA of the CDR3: TGTGCCAGCGGCAAGGCGGGTTCCTACGAGCAGTACGTC.

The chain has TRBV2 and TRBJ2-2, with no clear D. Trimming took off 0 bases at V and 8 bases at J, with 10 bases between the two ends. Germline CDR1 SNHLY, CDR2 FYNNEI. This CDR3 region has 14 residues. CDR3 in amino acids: CASSEALTVGELFF. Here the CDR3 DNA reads TGTGCCAGCAGTGAAGCGCTTACGGTGGGGGAGCTGTTTTTT.

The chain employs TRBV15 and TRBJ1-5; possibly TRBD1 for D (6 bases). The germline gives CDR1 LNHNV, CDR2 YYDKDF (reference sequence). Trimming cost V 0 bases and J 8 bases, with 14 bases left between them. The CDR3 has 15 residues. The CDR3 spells CATSRDLRGMEPQHF. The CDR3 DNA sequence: TGTGCCACCAGCAGAGATCTAAGGGGGATGGAGCCCCAGCATTTT.

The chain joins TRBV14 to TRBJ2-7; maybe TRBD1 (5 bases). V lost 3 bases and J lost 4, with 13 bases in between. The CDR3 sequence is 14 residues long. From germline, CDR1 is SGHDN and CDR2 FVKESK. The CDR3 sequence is CASSHLRAGYEQYF. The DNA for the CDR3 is TGTGCCAGCAGCCACCTTAGGGCAGGGTACGAGCAGTACTTC.

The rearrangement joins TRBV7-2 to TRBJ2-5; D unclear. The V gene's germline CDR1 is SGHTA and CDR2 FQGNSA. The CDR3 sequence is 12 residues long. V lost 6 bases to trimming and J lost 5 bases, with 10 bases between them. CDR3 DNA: TGTGCCAGCAGTCGGAGTTGGGAGACCCAGTACTTC. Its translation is CASSRSWETQYF.

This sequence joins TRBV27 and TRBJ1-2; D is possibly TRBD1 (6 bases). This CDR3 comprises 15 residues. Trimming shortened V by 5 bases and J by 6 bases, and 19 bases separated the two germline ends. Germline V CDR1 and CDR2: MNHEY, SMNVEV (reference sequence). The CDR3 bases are TGTGCCAGCAGTGAAACAGGGATACGGATTAATGGCTACACCTTC. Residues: CASSETGIRINGYTF.

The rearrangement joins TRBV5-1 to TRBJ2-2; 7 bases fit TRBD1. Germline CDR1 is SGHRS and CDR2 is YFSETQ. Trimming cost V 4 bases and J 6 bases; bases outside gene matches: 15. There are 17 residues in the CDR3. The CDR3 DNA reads TGCGCCAGCAGCCCTTCGGCGCTGGACAGGAATTCCGGGGAGCTGTTTTTT. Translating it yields CASSPSALDRNSGELFF.